This T cell receptor beta chain was sequenced for a study of vaccination effects on CD4 cells after COVID-19. At the level of the study: They grew two million PBMC in each well, adding about 9.5 IU/ml IL-2 and 10 ug/ml peptides.

Germline V gives CDR1 MNHEY, CDR2 SVGEGT. V lost 0 bases and J lost 1, with 16 bases in between. CDR3 length equals 18 residues. Data came from immunoSEQ multiplex PCR; TCRdb stores just in-frame clones and leaves some out. Of some 46,000 clones in the sample, around 80% are singletons; the top ten hold 3% to 4.5%. This clone was counted a few times. The antigen is undetermined. Study-wide results and limits: Marked contraction was observed in infection-induced and vaccine-induced clones late after vaccination.

Having been cultured for less than 12 days, the cells underwent CD4+ T cell isolation. PCR showed that the person got SARS-CoV-2 infection at some point between March and December 2020. Each person got two doses of an mRNA SARS-CoV-2 vaccine, BNT162b2 or mRNA-1273. The receptor comes from a human donor who had a prior SARS-CoV-2 infection. This rearrangement joins TRBV6-2 or TRBV6-3 to TRBJ1-3; possibly TRBD1 for D (6 bases). Here the sequenced sample was CD4+ T cells from PBMCs cultured without peptide, taken after COVID-19 vaccination. The CDR3 region has the DNA TGTGCCAGCAGTTACTCTCGGAGAGGACAGAAATCTGGAAACACCATATATTTT. It translates to CASSYSRRGQKSGNTIYF.